This TCR beta chain came from a study of blood T cell repertoires in COVID-19. Background on the study: Samples came from the United States, Italy and Spain, spanning acute and convalescent COVID-19.

Only in-frame clones appear in the TCRdb table, and some are missing; sequencing was by immunoSEQ multiplex PCR. The sample consists of 110,000 or so clones, approximately 90% of them appearing once. V lost 6 bases, J lost 0 bases, and 8 bases lay in between. Looked up from germline, CDR1 is MNHEY and CDR2 is SVGAGI. The CDR3 runs 13 residues. The chain joins TRBV6-5 to TRBJ1-1, with D hard to call. The source of this sequence is a woman in her forties or fifties with acute or convalescent COVID-19. The sequenced material came from peripheral blood. As DNA, the CDR3 is TGTGCCAGCAGGAAGGAGATGAACACTGAAGCTTTCTTT. This encodes CASRKEMNTEAFF.